This T cell receptor (beta chain) was retrieved from a study of CD4+ T cells in melanoma. Libraries were prepared by immunoSEQ multiplex PCR; TCRdb keeps only in-frame clonotypes and omits some of them. Of 110,000 to 150,000 clones in the sample, about nine tenths are singletons; the top ten hold approximately 1.4%. As concerns this clone: Its specificity is not known.

Points from the study as a whole: A reported correlation linked neoantigen-specific CD4+ T cells to CD8+, macrophage and B cell function. Reportedly, melanoma neoantigen-specific CD4+ T cells showed varied differentiation states.

Germline V gene sequence: CDR1 SGHRS, CDR2 YFSETQ. V dropped 3 bases and J dropped 1 base, with 17 bases sitting between them. The CDR3 is made up of 16 amino acids. The chain joins TRBV5-1 to TRBJ2-7, with D tentatively TRBD1 (5 bases). The sequence derives from a human donor with melanoma. The CDR3 DNA reads as TGCGCCAGCAGCTATACAGGCGTTGCTGATTCCTACGAGCAGTACTTC. This encodes CASSYTGVADSYEQYF.